A single TCR beta chain is shown here with its context. This specimen belongs to a study of blood T cell repertoires in COVID-19. At the level of the study: Samples representing acute and convalescent COVID-19 were sourced from the United States, Italy and Spain.

The CDR3 spans 13 residues. Per the germline V gene, CDR1 is SGHRS and CDR2 is YFSETQ. V was pared by 5 bases and J by 6 bases, with 4 bases of the junction left unmatched. Clones were sequenced by immunoSEQ multiplex PCR, and TCRdb holds only the in-frame ones, with some missing. The sample shows 200,000 to 250,000 clones, 82% of them seen only once. The specimen was peripheral blood. The receptor was isolated from a woman between 65 and 79 years old with COVID-19, enrolled during active disease. This sequence joins TRBV5-1 and TRBJ1-2; 10 nucleotides align to TRBD1. In DNA form, the CDR3 reads TGCGCCAGCAGTAGACAGGGGGCAGATGGCTACACCTTC. Protein sequence: CASSRQGADGYTF. The full variable domain, rest sourced from reference TRBV5-1 and TRBJ1-2, is KAGVTQTPRYLIKTRGQQVTLSCSPISGHRSVSWYQQTPGQGLQFLFEYFSETQRNKGNFPGRFSGRQFSNSRSEMNVSTLELGDSALYLCASSRQGADGYTFGSGTRLTVV.